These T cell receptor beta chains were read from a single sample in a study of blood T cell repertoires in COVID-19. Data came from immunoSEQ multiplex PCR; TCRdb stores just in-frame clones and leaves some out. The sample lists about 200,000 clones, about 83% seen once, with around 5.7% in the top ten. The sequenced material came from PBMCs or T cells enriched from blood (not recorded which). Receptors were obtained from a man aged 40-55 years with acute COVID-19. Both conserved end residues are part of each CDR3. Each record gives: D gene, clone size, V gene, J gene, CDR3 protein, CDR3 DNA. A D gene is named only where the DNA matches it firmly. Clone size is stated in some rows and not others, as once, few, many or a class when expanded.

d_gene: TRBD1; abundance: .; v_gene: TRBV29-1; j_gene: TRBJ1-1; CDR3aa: CSVGTGQTEAFF; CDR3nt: TGCAGCGTTGGGACAGGGCAGACTGAAGCTTTCTTT
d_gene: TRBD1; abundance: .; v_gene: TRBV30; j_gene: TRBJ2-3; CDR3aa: CAWSVGTATDTQYF; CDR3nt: TGTGCCTGGAGTGTAGGGACAGCCACAGATACGCAGTATTTT
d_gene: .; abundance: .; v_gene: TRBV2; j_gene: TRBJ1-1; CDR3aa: CASSELGQAGNTEAFF; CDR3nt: TGTGCCAGCAGTGAACTGGGGCAAGCTGGGAACACTGAAGCTTTCTTT
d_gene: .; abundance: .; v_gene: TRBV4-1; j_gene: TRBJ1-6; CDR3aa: CASRMGQDSPLHF; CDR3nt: TGCGCCAGCAGGATGGGGCAGGATTCACCCCTCCACTTT
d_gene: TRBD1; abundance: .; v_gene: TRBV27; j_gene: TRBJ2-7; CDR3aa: CASSSTGGGEQYF; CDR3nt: TGTGCCAGCAGTTCAACAGGGGGCGGCGAGCAGTACTTC
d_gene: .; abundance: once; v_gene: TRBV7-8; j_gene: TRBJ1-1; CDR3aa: CASSSTYRGKTEAFF; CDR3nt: TGTGCCAGCAGCTCGACCTACCGGGGGAAAACTGAAGCTTTCTTT
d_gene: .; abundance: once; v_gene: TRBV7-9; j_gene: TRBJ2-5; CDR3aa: CASSLDGSETQYF; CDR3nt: TGTGCCAGCAGCTTAGACGGGTCGGAGACCCAGTACTTC
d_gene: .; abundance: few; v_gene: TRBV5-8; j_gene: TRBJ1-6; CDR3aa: CASSVQGGNSPLHF; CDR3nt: TGTGCCAGCAGCGTCCAGGGAGGAAATTCACCCCTCCACTTT
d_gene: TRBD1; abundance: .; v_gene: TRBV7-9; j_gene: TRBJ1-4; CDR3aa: CASRAGTGGTSWEKLFF; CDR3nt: TGTGCCAGCAGGGCCGGGACAGGGGGAACTTCGTGGGAAAAACTGTTTTTT
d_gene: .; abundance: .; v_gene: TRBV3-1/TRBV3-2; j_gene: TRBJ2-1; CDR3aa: CASSVTAGSYNEQFF; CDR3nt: TGTGCCAGCAGCGTGACGGCGGGTTCCTACAATGAGCAGTTCTTC
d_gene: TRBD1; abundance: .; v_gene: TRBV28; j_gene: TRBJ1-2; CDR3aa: CASTRGEYYGYTF; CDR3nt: TGTGCCAGCACCAGGGGGGAGTACTATGGCTACACCTTC
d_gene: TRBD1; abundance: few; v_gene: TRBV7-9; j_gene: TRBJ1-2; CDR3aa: CASTYTGGSLGGYTF; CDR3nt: TGTGCCAGCACCTATACAGGGGGCTCCCTGGGTGGCTACACCTTC
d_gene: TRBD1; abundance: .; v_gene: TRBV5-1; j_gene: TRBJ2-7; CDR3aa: CASSSGQVGTYEQYF; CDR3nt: TGCGCCAGCAGCTCGGGACAGGTCGGAACCTACGAGCAGTACTTC
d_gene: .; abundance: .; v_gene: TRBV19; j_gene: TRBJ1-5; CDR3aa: CASSTTGQIILSNQPQHF; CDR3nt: TGTGCCAGTAGTACTACAGGGCAGATCATATTATCCAATCAGCCCCAGCATTTT
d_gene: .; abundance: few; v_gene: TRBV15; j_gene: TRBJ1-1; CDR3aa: CATSRDRRGNTEAFF; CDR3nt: TGTGCCACCAGCAGAGATAGGAGGGGGAACACTGAAGCTTTCTTT
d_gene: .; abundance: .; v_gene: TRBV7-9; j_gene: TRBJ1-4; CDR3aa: CASSSGSGTNEKLFF; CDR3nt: TGTGCCAGCAGCTCCGGATCAGGAACTAATGAAAAACTGTTTTTT
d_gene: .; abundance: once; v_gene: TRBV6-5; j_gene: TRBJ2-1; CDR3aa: CASSLAPSSYNEQFF; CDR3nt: TGTGCCAGCAGTCTAGCACCGAGCTCCTACAATGAGCAGTTCTTC
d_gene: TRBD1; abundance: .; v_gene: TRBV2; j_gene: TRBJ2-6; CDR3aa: CANLARDRGHGANVLTF; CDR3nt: TGTGCCAACCTCGCCCGGGACAGGGGCCATGGGGCCAACGTCCTGACTTTC
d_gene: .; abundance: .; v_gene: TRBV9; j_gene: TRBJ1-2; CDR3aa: CASSVGRGAWAGYTF; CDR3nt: TGTGCCAGCAGCGTAGGGAGGGGCGCATGGGCTGGCTACACCTTC
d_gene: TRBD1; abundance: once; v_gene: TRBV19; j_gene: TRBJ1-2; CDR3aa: CASSITRTGGLYGYTF; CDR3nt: TGTGCCAGTAGTATTACGCGGACAGGTGGCCTCTATGGCTACACCTTC
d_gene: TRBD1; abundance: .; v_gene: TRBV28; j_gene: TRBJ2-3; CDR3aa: CASSGQGVGDTQYF; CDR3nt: TGTGCCAGCAGTGGACAGGGAGTAGGGGATACGCAGTATTTT
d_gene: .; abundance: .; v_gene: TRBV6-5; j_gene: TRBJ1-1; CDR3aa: CASSQGLRGNTEAFF; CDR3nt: TGTGCCAGCAGCCAGGGGCTCCGGGGGAACACTGAAGCTTTCTTT
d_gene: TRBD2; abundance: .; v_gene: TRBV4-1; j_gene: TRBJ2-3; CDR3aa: CASRNFWRSGGDTQYF; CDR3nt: TGCGCCAGCAGAAACTTCTGGCGCTCGGGGGGAGATACGCAGTATTTT
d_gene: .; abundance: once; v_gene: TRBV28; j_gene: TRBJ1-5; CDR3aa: CASSLSRGNNQPQHF; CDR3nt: TGTGCCAGCAGTTTGTCCCGGGGTAACAATCAGCCCCAGCATTTT
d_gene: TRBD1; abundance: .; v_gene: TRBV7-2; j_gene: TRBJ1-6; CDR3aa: CASSQSSGGSPLHF; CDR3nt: TGTGCCAGCAGCCAAAGTTCAGGGGGGTCACCCCTCCACTTT
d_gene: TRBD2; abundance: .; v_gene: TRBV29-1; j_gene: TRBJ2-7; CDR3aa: CSVKLAGDHEQYF; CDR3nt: TGCAGCGTTAAGCTAGCGGGAGACCACGAGCAGTACTTC
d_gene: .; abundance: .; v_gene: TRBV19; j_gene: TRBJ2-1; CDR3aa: CASSMTGGRNEQFF; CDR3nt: TGTGCCAGTAGTATGACAGGCGGGAGAAATGAGCAGTTCTTC
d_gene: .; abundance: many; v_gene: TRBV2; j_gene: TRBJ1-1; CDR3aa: CASRTTRGGTEAFF; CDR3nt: TGTGCCAGCAGGACGACAAGGGGTGGCACTGAAGCTTTCTTT
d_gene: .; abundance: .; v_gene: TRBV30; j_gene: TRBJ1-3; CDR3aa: CAWRARGSLNTIYF; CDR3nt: TGTGCCTGGAGAGCAAGGGGTTCACTAAACACCATATATTTT
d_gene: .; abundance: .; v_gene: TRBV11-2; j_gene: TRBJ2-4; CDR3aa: CASSPRRGVIQYF; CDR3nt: TGTGCCAGCAGCCCTCGTCGGGGAGTCATTCAGTACTTC
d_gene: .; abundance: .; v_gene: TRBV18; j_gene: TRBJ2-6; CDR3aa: CASSSGQTSGANVLTF; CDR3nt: TGTGCCAGCTCATCGGGACAAACCTCTGGGGCCAACGTCCTGACTTTC
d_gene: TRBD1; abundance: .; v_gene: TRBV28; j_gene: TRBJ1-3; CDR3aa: CASSFRTGRTTIYF; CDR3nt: TGTGCCAGCAGTTTCAGGACAGGGCGGACCACCATATATTTT
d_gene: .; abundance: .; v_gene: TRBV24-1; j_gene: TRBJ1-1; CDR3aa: CAAGRGNTEAFF; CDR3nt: TGTGCCGCGGGCAGGGGAAACACTGAAGCTTTCTTT
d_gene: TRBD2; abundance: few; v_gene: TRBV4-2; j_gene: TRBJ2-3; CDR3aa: CASSPRTSGSTDTQYF; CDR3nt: TGTGCCAGCAGCCCCCGGACTAGCGGTAGCACAGATACGCAGTATTTT
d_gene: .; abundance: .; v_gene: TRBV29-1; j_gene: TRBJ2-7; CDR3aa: CSVRDSTTYEQYF; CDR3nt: TGCAGCGTTAGAGACAGTACCACCTACGAGCAGTACTTC
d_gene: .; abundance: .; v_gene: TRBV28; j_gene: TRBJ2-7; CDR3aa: CASSQNVPSSYEQYF; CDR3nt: TGTGCCAGCAGTCAAAATGTTCCCAGCTCCTACGAGCAGTACTTC
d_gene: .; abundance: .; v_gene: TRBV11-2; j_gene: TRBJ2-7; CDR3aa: CASSDSGPGDGKQYF; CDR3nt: TGTGCCAGCAGCGACTCGGGCCCGGGGGACGGTAAGCAGTACTTC
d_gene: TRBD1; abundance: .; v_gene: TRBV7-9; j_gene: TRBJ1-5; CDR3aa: CASSLDRPQPQHF; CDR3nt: TGTGCCAGCAGCTTGGACAGGCCTCAGCCCCAGCATTTT
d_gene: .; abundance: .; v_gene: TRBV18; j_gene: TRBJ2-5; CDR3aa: CASSGAQETQYF; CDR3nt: TGTGCCAGCTCAGGGGCACAAGAGACCCAGTACTTC
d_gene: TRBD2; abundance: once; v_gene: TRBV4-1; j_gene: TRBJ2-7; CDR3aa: CASSQNIAGTYEQYF; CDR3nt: TGCGCCAGCAGCCAGAATATAGCGGGGACGTACGAGCAGTACTTC
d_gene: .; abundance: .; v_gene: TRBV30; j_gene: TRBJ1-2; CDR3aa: CAWLGPPFLGYTF; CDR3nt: TGTGCCTGGTTGGGGCCTCCGTTTCTTGGCTACACCTTC
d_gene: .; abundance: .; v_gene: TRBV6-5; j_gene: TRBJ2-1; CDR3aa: CASSYLGEAYNEQFF; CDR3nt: TGTGCCAGCAGTTACTTGGGGGAGGCCTACAATGAGCAGTTCTTC
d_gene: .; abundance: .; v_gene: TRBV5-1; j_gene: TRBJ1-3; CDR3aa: CASSPRWQADSGNTIYF; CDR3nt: TGCGCCAGCAGCCCGAGATGGCAGGCAGACTCTGGAAACACCATATATTTT
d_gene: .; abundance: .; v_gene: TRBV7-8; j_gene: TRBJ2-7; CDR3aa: CASSLVLREMENQYF; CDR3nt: TGTGCCAGCAGCTTAGTTTTAAGGGAGATGGAGAATCAGTACTTC
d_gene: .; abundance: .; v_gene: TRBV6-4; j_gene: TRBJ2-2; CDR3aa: CASSLSFGSGGELFF; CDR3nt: TGTGCCAGCAGTCTGAGCTTCGGTTCCGGCGGGGAGCTGTTTTTT
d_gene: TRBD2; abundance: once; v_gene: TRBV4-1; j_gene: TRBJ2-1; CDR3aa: CASSQFAGVNEQFF; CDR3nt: TGCGCCAGCAGCCAATTCGCGGGGGTTAATGAGCAGTTCTTC
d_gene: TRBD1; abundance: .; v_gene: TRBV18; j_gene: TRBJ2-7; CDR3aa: CASSLTGTGKTYEQYF; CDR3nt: TGTGCCAGCTCACTTACCGGGACAGGCAAGACCTACGAGCAGTACTTC